This TCR beta chain comes out of a study of CD8+ T cells in alopecia areata. Study results and caveats: Scalp samples also contribute reads from the resident alphabeta T cells found in normal skin. Sharing of TCR sequences between patients (possibly for HLA-related reasons) was less clear than in mice.

Losses at the gene ends were 0 bases for V and 5 bases for J; bases not matched to a gene: 9. In germline, CDR1 is SGHRS, CDR2 YFSETQ. CDR3 length: 16 amino acids. cDNA serving as the sequencing template came from extracted, reverse transcribed RNA. Sequencing was performed with immunoSEQ multiplex PCR; in TCRdb, only in-frame clones are kept and a portion is missing. Here the sample spans over 150,000 clones, roughly three fifths being singletons. In this sample, this clone turned up a few times. Its antigen is undetermined. The sequenced sample consisted of CD8+ T cells sorted from blood. The genes are TRBV5-1 and TRBJ2-3, with TRBD1 identical over 7 bases. This clonotype was obtained from a human donor in good health. The CDR3, as DNA: TGCGCCAGCAGCTTGGAGAGGGGGCAAGGTATAGATACGCAGTATTTT. Protein: CASSLERGQGIDTQYF.